This TCR beta chain was retrieved from a study of T cells in Graves' hyperthyroidism and ophthalmopathy. Findings and limits, study-wide: Ophthalmopathy, which appeared later, was predicted by the model a median roughly 6.4 months before onset.

The length of the CDR3 is 14 residues. Trimming left V 7 bases short and J 7 bases short, with 17 bases between. Germline CDR1 MNHEY, CDR2 SMNVEV (reference sequence). This clonotype has only a few counts. As yet, its antigen is unknown. There were TCR beta CDR3 regions amplified from RNA transcripts. The TCR CDR3 was amplified in a first-round RT-PCR using the HTBI primer set. TCRdb re-called the multiplex PCR reads through MiXCR, storing one row per CDR3 protein. The table records 500,000 to 600,000 distinct CDR3 sequences, roughly 21% of them present only once. This sequence originates from a man aged 40-49 years with Graves' ophthalmopathy. The rearrangement joins TRBV27 to TRBJ2-1; D assignment may be TRBD1 or TRBD2 (5 bases each). The sample comprised blood. CDR3 loop: CASTQWGPFNEQFF. The CDR3 DNA reads as TGTGCCAGCACCCAATGGGGACCGTTTAATGAGCAGTTCTTC.